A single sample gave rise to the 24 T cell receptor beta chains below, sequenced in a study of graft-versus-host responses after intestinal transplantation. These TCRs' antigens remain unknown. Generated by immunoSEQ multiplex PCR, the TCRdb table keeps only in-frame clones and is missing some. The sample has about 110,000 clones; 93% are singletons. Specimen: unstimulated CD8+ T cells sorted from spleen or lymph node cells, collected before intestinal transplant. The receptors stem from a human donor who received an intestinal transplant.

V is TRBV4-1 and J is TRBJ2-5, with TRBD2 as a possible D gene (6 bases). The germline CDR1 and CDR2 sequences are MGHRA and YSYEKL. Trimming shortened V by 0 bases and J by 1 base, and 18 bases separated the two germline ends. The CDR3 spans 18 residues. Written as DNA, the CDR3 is TGCGCCAGCAGCCAAGAAGGGCCGGGCGTTAGCGGCCAAGAGACCCAGTACTTC. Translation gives CASSQEGPGVSGQETQYF.

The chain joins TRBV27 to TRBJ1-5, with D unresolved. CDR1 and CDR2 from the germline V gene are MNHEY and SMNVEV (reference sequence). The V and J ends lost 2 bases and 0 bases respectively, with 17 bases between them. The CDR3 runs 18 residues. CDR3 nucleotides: TGTGCCAGCAGTTTAATTGGGAACTCCTTGCATAGCAATCAGCCCCAGCATTTT. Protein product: CASSLIGNSLHSNQPQHF.

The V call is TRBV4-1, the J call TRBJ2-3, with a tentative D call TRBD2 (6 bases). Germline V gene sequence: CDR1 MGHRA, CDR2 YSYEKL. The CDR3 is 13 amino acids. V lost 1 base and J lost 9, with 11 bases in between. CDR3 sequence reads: CASSQGGTYTQYF. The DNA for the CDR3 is TGCGCCAGCAGCCAAGGGGGGACTTACACGCAGTATTTT.

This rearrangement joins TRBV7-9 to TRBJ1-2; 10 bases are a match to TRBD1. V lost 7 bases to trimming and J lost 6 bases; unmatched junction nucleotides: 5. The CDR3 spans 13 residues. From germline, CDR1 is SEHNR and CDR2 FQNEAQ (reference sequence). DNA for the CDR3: TGTGCCAGCAACAGAGACAGGGGGCATGGCTACACCTTC. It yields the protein CASNRDRGHGYTF.

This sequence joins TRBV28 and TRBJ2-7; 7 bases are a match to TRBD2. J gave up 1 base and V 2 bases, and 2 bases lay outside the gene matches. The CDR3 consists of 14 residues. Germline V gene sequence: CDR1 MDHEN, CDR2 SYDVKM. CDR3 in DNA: TGTGCCAGCAGTTTAAGGCGGGGGTCCTACGAGCAGTACTTC. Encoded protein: CASSLRRGSYEQYF.

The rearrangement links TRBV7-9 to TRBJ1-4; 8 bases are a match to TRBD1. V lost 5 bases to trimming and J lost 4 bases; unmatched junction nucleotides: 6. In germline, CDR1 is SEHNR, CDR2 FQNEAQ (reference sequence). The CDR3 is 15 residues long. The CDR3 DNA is TGTGCCAGCAGCACCGGACAGGGAAGTAATGAAAAACTGTTTTTT. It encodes CASSTGQGSNEKLFF. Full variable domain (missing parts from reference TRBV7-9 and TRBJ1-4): DTGVSQNPRHKITKRGQNVTFRCDPISEHNRLYWYRQTLGQGPEFLTYFQNEAQLEKSRLLSDRFSAERPKGSFSTLEIQRTEQGDSAMYLCASSTGQGSNEKLFFGSGTQLSVL.

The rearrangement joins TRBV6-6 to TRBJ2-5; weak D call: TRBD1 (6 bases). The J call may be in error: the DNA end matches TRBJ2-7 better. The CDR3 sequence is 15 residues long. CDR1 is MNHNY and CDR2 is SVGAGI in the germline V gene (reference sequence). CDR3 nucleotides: TGTGCCAGCAGGACTACAGGGTACCCCCCCTACGAGCAGTACTTC. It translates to CASRTTGYPPYEQYF.

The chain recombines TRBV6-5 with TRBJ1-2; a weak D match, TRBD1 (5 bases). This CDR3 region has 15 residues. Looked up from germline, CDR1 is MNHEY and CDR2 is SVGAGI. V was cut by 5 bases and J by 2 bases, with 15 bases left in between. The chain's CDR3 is CASSPGGVANYGYTF. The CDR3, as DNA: TGTGCCAGCAGTCCCGGGGGGGTGGCCAACTATGGCTACACCTTC.

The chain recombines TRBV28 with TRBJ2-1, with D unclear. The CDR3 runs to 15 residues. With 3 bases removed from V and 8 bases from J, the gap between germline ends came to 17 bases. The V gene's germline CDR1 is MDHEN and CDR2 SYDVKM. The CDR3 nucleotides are TGTGCCAGCAGTTTTGCGGCCCAATCTCAGGATGAGCAGTTCTTC. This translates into CASSFAAQSQDEQFF.

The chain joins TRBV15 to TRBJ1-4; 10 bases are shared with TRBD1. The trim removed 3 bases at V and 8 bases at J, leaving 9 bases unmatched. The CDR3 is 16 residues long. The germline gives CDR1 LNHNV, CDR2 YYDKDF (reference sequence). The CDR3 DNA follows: TGTGCCACCAGCAGGACTCGGACAGGGGGAGGGGAAAAACTGTTTTTT. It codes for CATSRTRTGGGEKLFF.

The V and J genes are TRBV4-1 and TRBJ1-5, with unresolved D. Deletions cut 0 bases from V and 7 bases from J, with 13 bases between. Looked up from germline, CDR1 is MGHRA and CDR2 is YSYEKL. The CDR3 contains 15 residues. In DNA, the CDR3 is TGCGCCAGCAGCCAAGATACCGGGTTGGGGCAGCCCCAGCATTTT. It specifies CASSQDTGLGQPQHF.

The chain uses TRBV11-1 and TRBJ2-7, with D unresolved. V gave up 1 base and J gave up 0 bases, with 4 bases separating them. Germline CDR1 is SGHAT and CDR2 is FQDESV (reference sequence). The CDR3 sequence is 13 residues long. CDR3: CASSLGSSYEQYF. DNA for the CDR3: TGTGCCAGCAGCTTAGGGAGCTCCTACGAGCAGTACTTC.

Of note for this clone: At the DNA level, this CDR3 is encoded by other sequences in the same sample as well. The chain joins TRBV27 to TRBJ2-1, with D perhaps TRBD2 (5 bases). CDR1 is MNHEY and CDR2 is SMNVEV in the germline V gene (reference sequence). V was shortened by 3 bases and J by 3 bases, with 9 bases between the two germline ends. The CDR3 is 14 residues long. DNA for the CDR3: TGTGCCAGCAGTTTTTCCGGGGACTACAATGAGCAGTTCTTC. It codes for CASSFSGDYNEQFF.

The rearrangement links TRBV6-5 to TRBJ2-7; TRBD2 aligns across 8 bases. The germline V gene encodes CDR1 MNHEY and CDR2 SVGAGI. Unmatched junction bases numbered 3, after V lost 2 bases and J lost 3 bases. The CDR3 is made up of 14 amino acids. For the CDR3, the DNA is TGTGCCAGCAGTTACGGAGGGACTAGCTACGAGCAGTACTTC. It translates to CASSYGGTSYEQYF.

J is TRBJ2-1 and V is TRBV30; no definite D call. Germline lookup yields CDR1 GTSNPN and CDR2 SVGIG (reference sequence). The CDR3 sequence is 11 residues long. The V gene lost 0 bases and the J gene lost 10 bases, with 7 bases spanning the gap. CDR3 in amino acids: CAWSVSIEQFF. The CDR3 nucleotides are TGTGCCTGGAGTGTCTCGATCGAGCAGTTCTTC.

CDR3: CASSLGLAGSYEQYF. The CDR3, as DNA: TGCGCCAGCAGCTTGGGACTAGCGGGGTCCTACGAGCAGTACTTC. The rearrangement joins TRBV5-1 to TRBJ2-7; TRBD2 matches at 11 bases. The CDR3 is made up of 15 amino acids. J lost 1 base, V lost 0 bases, and 0 bases had no gene match. The germline V gene encodes CDR1 SGHRS and CDR2 YFSETQ.

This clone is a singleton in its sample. This CDR3 reads CASSPFLKPQEAFF. CDR3 in DNA: TGTGCCAGCAGCCCTTTCCTTAAACCGCAAGAAGCTTTCTTT. The J gene is TRBJ1-1, the V gene TRBV14, with D unclear. This CDR3 spans 14 amino acids. V shed 4 bases and J shed 8 bases, with 17 bases lying between them. CDR1 and CDR2 (germline): SGHDN, FVKESK.

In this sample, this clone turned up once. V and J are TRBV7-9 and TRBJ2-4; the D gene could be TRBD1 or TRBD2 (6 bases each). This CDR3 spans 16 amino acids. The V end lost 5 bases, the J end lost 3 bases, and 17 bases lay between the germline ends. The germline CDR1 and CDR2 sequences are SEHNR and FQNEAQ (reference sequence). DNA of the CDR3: TGTGCCAGCAGCGACGAGGTGGGGGGCGGCAAAAACATTCAGTACTTC. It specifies CASSDEVGGGKNIQYF.

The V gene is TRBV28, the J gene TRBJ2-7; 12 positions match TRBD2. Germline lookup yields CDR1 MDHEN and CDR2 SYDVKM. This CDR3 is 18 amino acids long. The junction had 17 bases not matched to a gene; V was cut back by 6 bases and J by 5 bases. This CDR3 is CASRPPWTSGTSGHEQYF. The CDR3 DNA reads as TGTGCCAGCAGACCTCCGTGGACTAGCGGGACCTCGGGGCACGAGCAGTACTTC.

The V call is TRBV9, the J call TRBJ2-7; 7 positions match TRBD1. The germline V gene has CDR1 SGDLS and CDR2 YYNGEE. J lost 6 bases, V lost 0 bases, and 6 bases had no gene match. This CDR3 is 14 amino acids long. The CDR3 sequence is CASSVGDSASEQYF. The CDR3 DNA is TGTGCCAGCAGCGTAGGGGACAGCGCTTCCGAGCAGTACTTC.

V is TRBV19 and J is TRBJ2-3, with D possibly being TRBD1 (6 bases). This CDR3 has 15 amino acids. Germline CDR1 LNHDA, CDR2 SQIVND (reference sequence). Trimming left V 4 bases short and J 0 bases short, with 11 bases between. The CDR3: CASSTGQGSTDTQYF. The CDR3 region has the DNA TGTGCCAGTAGTACTGGCCAGGGGAGCACAGATACGCAGTATTTT.

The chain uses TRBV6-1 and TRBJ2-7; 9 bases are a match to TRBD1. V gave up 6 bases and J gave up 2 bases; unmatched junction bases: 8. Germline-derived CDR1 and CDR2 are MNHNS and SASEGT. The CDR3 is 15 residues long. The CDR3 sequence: CASRKGTGRPYEQYF. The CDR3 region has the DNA TGTGCCAGCAGAAAAGGGACAGGGAGACCCTACGAGCAGTACTTC.

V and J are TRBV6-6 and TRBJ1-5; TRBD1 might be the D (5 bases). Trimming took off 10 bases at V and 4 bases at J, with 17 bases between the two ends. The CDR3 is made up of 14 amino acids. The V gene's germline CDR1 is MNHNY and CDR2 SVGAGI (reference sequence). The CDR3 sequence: CATLGRGGNQPQHF. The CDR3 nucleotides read TGTGCCACCCTCGGTCGGGGCGGGAATCAGCCCCAGCATTTT.

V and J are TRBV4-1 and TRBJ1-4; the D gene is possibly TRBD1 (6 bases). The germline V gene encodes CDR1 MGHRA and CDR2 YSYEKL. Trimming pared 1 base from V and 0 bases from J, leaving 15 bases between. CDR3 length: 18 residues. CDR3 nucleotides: TGCGCCAGCAGCCAAGGGACAGCCTACTATGCAACTAATGAAAAACTGTTTTTT. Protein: CASSQGTAYYATNEKLFF.